The 27 T cell receptor beta chains below were found in one sample sequenced in a study of blood T cells in healthy people across ages. A sample-barcoded 5' primer and a J-beta primer mix were used in a second PCR of about 7 to 12 cycles. TCRdb re-derived calls from the 5' RACE reads in MiXCR, one entry per CDR3 protein. This sample has roughly 900,000 distinct CDR3 sequences; 25% to 30% occur once, and the top ten carry 15% to 20%. The sample was blood. The receptors come from a woman aged 80 or over in good health.

This chain links TRBV18 with TRBJ2-2; 7 bases fit TRBD1. With V trimmed by 6 bases and J by 0 bases, 10 bases remained unmatched. The length of the CDR3 is 17 residues. Germline V CDR1 and CDR2: KGHSH, LQKENI. The CDR3 reads CASSPPTGASNTGELFF. DNA of the CDR3: TGTGCCAGCTCGCCCCCCACAGGGGCGTCGAACACCGGGGAGCTGTTTTTT.

At least ten counts were recorded for this clonotype. This rearrangement joins TRBV7-2 to TRBJ2-7; possibly TRBD1 or TRBD2 for D (5 bases each). In germline, CDR1 is SGHTA, CDR2 FQGNSA. Trimming took off 2 bases at V and 4 bases at J, with 15 bases between the two ends. The CDR3 extends over 15 amino acids. The DNA for the CDR3 is TGTGCCAGCAGCTTAACCGGGACCGAGGGATACGAGCAGTACTTC. It is translated as CASSLTGTEGYEQYF.

This clonotype appeared a single time. This chain links TRBV7-2 with TRBJ2-7; D gene uncertain. V was shortened by 5 bases and J by 9 bases, with 14 bases between the two germline ends. Germline assignment: CDR1 SGHTA and CDR2 FQGNSA. The CDR3 totals 12 residues. CDR3 in DNA: TGTGCCAGCAGCCGTTCGCGGAACGTGCAGTACTTC. Translation: CASSRSRNVQYF.

This clonotype has only one observation. V usage is TRBV11-2 and J usage is TRBJ2-4, with TRBD1 matching over 7 bases. Gene TRBJ2-7 matches the end of the DNA better, so the J call may be wrong. This CDR3 region has 16 residues. Germline V gene data show CDR1 as SGHAT and CDR2 as FQNNGV. In DNA, the CDR3 is TGTGCCAGCAGCTTAGATTCCGCTGGGACAGCCTACGAGCAGTACTTC. Protein product: CASSLDSAGTAYEQYF.

To note about this clonotype: One end of the junction does not line up with germline, which may come from a read error. The chain is built from TRBV13 and TRBJ1-1; weak D call: TRBD1 (5 bases). The CDR3 contains 14 residues. Germline assignment: CDR1 PRHDT and CDR2 FYEKMQ (reference sequence). CDR3 DNA sequence: TGTGCCGGCAGCCCCGGGACGGCGAACACTGAAGCTTTCTTT. It encodes CAGSPGTANTEAFF.

This clonotype was counted between two and nine times. DNA of the CDR3: TGCAGTGCCCTTAGCTCGGGGGGTACTGAAGCTTTCTTT. Encoded protein: CSALSSGGTEAFF. The rearrangement uses TRBV20-1 and TRBJ1-1, with D possibly being TRBD1 (5 bases). The CDR3 extends over 13 amino acids. The germline V gene has CDR1 DFQATT and CDR2 SNEGSKA (reference sequence). Trimming cost V 6 bases and J 5 bases, with 16 bases left between them.

This clonotype has only a few counts. Germline and junction disagree at one end, which may indicate a read error. The rearrangement uses TRBV12-3 or TRBV12-4 and TRBJ2-3; 10 bases map to TRBD1. The length of the CDR3 is 15 residues. In DNA form, the CDR3 reads TGTGCCAGCACCTCGGACAGGGGGAAGTCAGATGCGCAGTATTTT. Translating it yields CASTSDRGKSDAQYF.

This clonotype was seen only a few times. This may come from a read error, since a much larger clone is one base off. The genes are TRBV20-1 and TRBJ2-1; no definite D call. The V gene's germline CDR1 is DFQATT and CDR2 SNEGSKA (reference sequence). The CDR3 loop spans 12 amino acids. CDR3 DNA: TGCAGGGCTAGAGATGAGTTTAATGAGCAGTTCTTC. Its translation is CRARDEFNEQFF.

The V call is TRBV5-1, the J call TRBJ2-5; TRBD1 might be the D (5 bases). The J call may be faulty, since TRBJ2-7 better matches the DNA end. Germline CDR1 is SGHRS and CDR2 is YFSETQ. The CDR3 is 14 amino acids. The CDR3 DNA reads TGCGCCAGCAGCTTGGGGGATATAACAGGCGAGCAGTACTTC. It encodes CASSLGDITGEQYF.

J is TRBJ2-7 and V is TRBV7-2, with D possibly being TRBD2 (5 bases). The CDR3 consists of 14 residues. Germline-derived CDR1 and CDR2 are SGHTA and FQGNSA. V was cut by 6 bases and J by 0 bases, with 12 bases left in between. Written as DNA, the CDR3 is TGTGCCAGCAGTATGAGGGCAACCTCCTACGAGCAGTACTTC. Translating it yields CASSMRATSYEQYF.

This clonotype showed up many times. The chain joins TRBV7-2 to TRBJ2-1, with TRBD2 identical over 8 bases. The germline V gene encodes CDR1 SGHTA and CDR2 FQGNSA. The V gene end was trimmed by 2 bases and the J gene end by 2 bases; junction bases not matched to a gene: 11. The CDR3 extends over 18 amino acids. The CDR3 DNA follows: TGTGCCAGCAGCTTATTAGGGCGGGCGGGGGGTACCTACAATGAGCAGTTCTTC. This sequence encodes CASSLLGRAGGTYNEQFF.

This clonotype was counted many times. The chain is built from TRBV5-1 and TRBJ2-7; 10 bases match TRBD1. The CDR3 runs to 15 residues. The trim removed 0 bases at V and 7 bases at J, leaving 7 bases unmatched. From germline, CDR1 is SGHRS and CDR2 YFSETQ. CDR3 in DNA: TGCGCCAGCAGCTTGGAGGGACAGGGGATTGGGGAGCAGTACTTC. As protein: CASSLEGQGIGEQYF.

This clonotype was observed many times. The rearrangement joins TRBV5-1 to TRBJ2-5; either TRBD1 or TRBD2 may supply D (5 bases each). V was cut by 0 bases and J by 2 bases, with 11 bases left in between. This CDR3 region has 15 residues. From germline, CDR1 is SGHRS and CDR2 YFSETQ. The DNA of the CDR3 is TGCGCCAGCAGCTTGGCCGGGACCCTGCAAGAGACCCAGTACTTC. This gives the protein CASSLAGTLQETQYF.

The table lists this clonotype with many counts. The chain combines TRBV7-9 with TRBJ1-5; no definite D call. This CDR3 has 16 residues. V lost 1 base and J lost 2, with 12 bases in between. The germline gives CDR1 SEHNR, CDR2 FQNEAQ (reference sequence). The CDR3 DNA is TGTGCCAGCAGCTTAGGGGGAACGGGTGGCAATCAGCCCCAGCATTTT. This gives the protein CASSLGGTGGNQPQHF.

This clonotype was counted between two and nine times. The V gene is TRBV6-2 or TRBV6-3, the J gene TRBJ1-1; TRBD1 matches at 8 bases. The CDR3 spans 14 residues. Germline lookup yields CDR1 MNHEY and CDR2 SVGEGT. The V gene end was trimmed by 7 bases and the J gene end by 1 base; junction bases not matched to a gene: 5. This chain's CDR3 is CASTRTGRNTEAFF. CDR3 DNA sequence: TGTGCCAGCACCCGGACAGGGAGGAACACTGAAGCTTTCTTT.

In this sample, this clonotype turned up many times. This sequence joins TRBV6-2 or TRBV6-3 and TRBJ2-5; TRBD1 agrees at 7 bases. The CDR3 spans 15 residues. Trimming removed 0 bases from V and 5 bases from J; junction bases left unmatched: 6. Per the germline V gene, CDR1 is MNHEY and CDR2 is SVGEGT. Here the CDR3 reads CASSYSSYRGETQYF. The DNA of the CDR3 is TGTGCCAGCAGTTACTCGAGTTACAGGGGTGAGACCCAGTACTTC.

Many counts were recorded for this clonotype. This chain connects TRBV20-1 to TRBJ2-3, with D possibly matching TRBD2 (5 bases). Germline V gene sequence: CDR1 DFQATT, CDR2 SNEGSKA (reference sequence). The V end was cut by 0 bases, the J end by 6 bases, with 16 bases between. CDR3 length: 15 amino acids. The CDR3 DNA reads TGCAGTGCTAGAGATAGCCTAGCCGTCGTCGATACGCAGTATTTT. This gives the protein CSARDSLAVVDTQYF.

With respect to this clonotype: A much larger clone is a single base away; this may be a read error. CDR3 residues: CAGSWGQSYNEQFF. CDR3 bases: TGTGCCGGCAGCTGGGGACAGTCCTACAATGAGCAGTTCTTC. The rearrangement uses TRBV11-2 and TRBJ2-1, with 7 nucleotides matching TRBD1. Germline CDR1 reads SGHAT; CDR2 reads FQNNGV. The CDR3 is 14 amino acids.

V usage is TRBV5-5 and J usage is TRBJ1-1; tentatively, D is TRBD1 (6 bases). The CDR3 consists of 13 residues. The V end was cut by 0 bases, the J end by 4 bases, with 7 bases between. CDR1 SGHKS and CDR2 YYEKEE come from the germline V gene (reference sequence). Here the CDR3 reads CASSLAGATEAFF. CDR3 DNA: TGTGCCAGCAGCTTGGCAGGGGCCACTGAAGCTTTCTTT.

This clonotype was detected ten times or more. This chain links TRBV9 with TRBJ2-7; no clear D gene. The CDR3 length is 15 residues. Germline V CDR1 and CDR2: SGDLS, YYNGEE. Trimming took 2 bases from V and 3 from J, leaving 15 bases between them. The CDR3 sequence is CASSVAPSLGYEQYF. The CDR3 region has the DNA TGTGCCAGCAGCGTTGCCCCGTCCTTAGGCTACGAGCAGTACTTC.

This clonotype appeared many times. The V call is TRBV21-1, the J call TRBJ1-5; no check of the table's D call, TRBD1, against the DNA was made. TRBV21-1 is an annotated pseudogene. The CDR3 totals 13 residues. CDR3 protein: CASSKTVNQPQHF. In nucleotides, the CDR3 is TGTGCCAGCAGCAAGACAGTCAATCAGCCCCAGCATTTT.

J is TRBJ2-2 and V is TRBV7-9; 7 bases map to TRBD1. This CDR3 spans 13 amino acids. Unmatched junction bases numbered 6, after V lost 10 bases and J lost 4 bases. Germline CDR1 reads SEHNR; CDR2 reads FQNEAQ (reference sequence). For the CDR3, the DNA is TGTGCCACCCGGGGACAGATCACCGGGGAGCTGTTTTTT. Translating it yields CATRGQITGELFF. The full variable domain, with the rest looked up from reference TRBV7-9 and TRBJ2-2, is DTGVSQNPRHKITKRGQNVTFRCDPISEHNRLYWYRQTLGQGPEFLTYFQNEAQLEKSRLLSDRFSAERPKGSFSTLEIQRTEQGDSAMYLCATRGQITGELFFGEGSRLTVL.

This clonotype has a handful of counts. This could be a read error, since a much larger clone is one nucleotide away. V and J are TRBV20-1 and TRBJ1-2; D gene unclear. The germline CDR1 and CDR2 sequences are DFQATT and SNEGSKA (reference sequence). The CDR3 sequence is 13 residues long. With 3 bases removed from V and 9 bases from J, the gap between germline ends came to 17 bases. The DNA of the CDR3 is TGCAGTGCTAGGCCCAGCCCTCCGTCTCGCTACACCTTC. Protein sequence: CSARPSPPSRYTF.

About this clonotype itself: This may stem from a read error, because a much larger clone lies one nucleotide away. The rearrangement uses TRBV20-1 and TRBJ1-6; 8 bases map to TRBD1. The CDR3 is made up of 14 amino acids. From germline, CDR1 is DFQATT and CDR2 SNEGSKA (reference sequence). CDR3 nucleotides: TGCAGTGCTAGAGCCCGACAGGGGAACTCACCCCGCCACTTT. Translated, it gives CSARARQGNSPRHF.

Only a few counts were recorded for this clonotype. The chain couples TRBV11-2 to TRBJ1-1; TRBD1 matches 7 bases. The length of the CDR3 is 16 residues. Germline assignment: CDR1 SGHAT and CDR2 FQNNGV. J was trimmed by 1 base and V by 5 bases; bases with no gene match: 10. In DNA form, the CDR3 reads TGTGCCAGCAGCCCCGGACAGGTTATTAGGAACACTGAAGCTTTCTTT. Protein product: CASSPGQVIRNTEAFF.

The chain combines TRBV20-1 with TRBJ2-1; 13 bases match TRBD2. Germline-derived CDR1 and CDR2 are DFQATT and SNEGSKA (reference sequence). The V segment lost 3 bases and the J segment 7 bases; nucleotides outside the gene matches: 6. The CDR3 runs to 15 residues. DNA of the CDR3: TGCAGTGCTAGTGCCGGGACTAGCGGGGTTAATGAGCAGTTCTTC. It is translated as CSASAGTSGVNEQFF.

This rearrangement joins TRBV5-1 to TRBJ2-5; D is unresolved. Germline V lookup: CDR1 SGHRS, CDR2 YFSETQ. V was shortened by 0 bases and J by 2 bases, with 11 bases between the two germline ends. The length of the CDR3 is 15 residues. The DNA for the CDR3 is TGCGCCAGCAGCTTGGCGGTCGGGCCTCAAGAGACCCAGTACTTC. Amino acid sequence: CASSLAVGPQETQYF.